This TCR beta chain was recorded in a study of identifying expanded T cells in peripheral blood. Clones were read by immunoSEQ multiplex PCR, and TCRdb kept only the in-frame ones, dropping some. The table shows some 90,000 clones, with about 86% occurring only once. CDR1 and CDR2 (germline): SGHAT, FQNNGV. CDR3 size: 10 residues. Trimming cost V 2 bases and J 12 bases, with 7 bases left between them. The chain links TRBV11-2 to TRBJ1-1; D is ambiguous. The TCR originated in a person aged 18-69 years in good health. The material sequenced was blood. The CDR3, as DNA: TGTGCCAGCAGCTTATCCCAAACTTTCTTT. This encodes CASSLSQTFF.